This passage covers 8 T cell receptor beta chains from one sample sequenced in a study of cytomegalovirus exposure and HLA in healthy donors. Clones were sequenced by immunoSEQ multiplex PCR, and TCRdb holds only the in-frame ones, with some missing. The sample lists 240,000 or so clones; approximately 86% were seen once. Sequencing was performed on PBMCs. All receptors derive from a woman under 40 in good health and CMV-seropositive.

This chain connects TRBV29-1 to TRBJ1-2, with D uncertain. The CDR3 spans 13 residues. Trimming removed 4 bases from V and 2 bases from J, with 11 bases in between. Germline assignment: CDR1 SQVTM and CDR2 ANQGSEA. In DNA form, the CDR3 reads TGCAGCGTTGGGGAGACGGGGAACTATGGCTACACCTTC. Translating gives CSVGETGNYGYTF.

V and J are TRBV2 and TRBJ2-7, with 8 bases lining up with TRBD2. Trimming took 7 bases from V and 0 from J; bases not matched to a gene: 5. CDR1 and CDR2 (germline): SNHLY, FYNNEI. This CDR3 is 14 amino acids long. CDR3 DNA: TGTGCCAGCACCGGACTAGCCCGCTCCTACGAGCAGTACTTC. Protein product: CASTGLARSYEQYF.

This chain links TRBV28 with TRBJ2-1; TRBD2 matches at 11 bases. The CDR3 runs 15 residues. V lost 6 bases, J lost 4 bases, and 5 bases stayed unmatched. Germline-derived CDR1 and CDR2 are MDHEN and SYDVKM. For the CDR3, the DNA is TGTGCCAGCAGCCTCCCTAGCGGGGGGTACAATGAGCAGTTCTTC. Protein sequence: CASSLPSGGYNEQFF. Supplemented by reference TRBV28 and TRBJ2-1, the full variable domain reads DVKVTQSSRYLVKRTGEKVFLECVQDMDHENMFWYRQDPGLGLRLIYFSYDVKMKEKGDIPEGYSVSREKKERFSLILESASTNQTSMYLCASSLPSGGYNEQFFGPGTRLTVL.

This clone came up once. The CDR3, as DNA: TGTGCCAGCAGCTTGGAGGGAATAGGGGCCCGGCCCCAGCATTTT. Protein product: CASSLEGIGARPQHF. The chain uses TRBV5-5 and TRBJ1-5, with D possibly TRBD1 on 5 matching bases. The CDR3 is 15 residues long. V shed 0 bases and J shed 9 bases, with 16 bases lying between them. Germline V gene data show CDR1 as SGHKS and CDR2 as YYEKEE (reference sequence).

This rearrangement joins TRBV6-5 to TRBJ2-3; TRBD1 matches at 12 bases. After removal of 7 bases from V and 5 bases from J, the junction contained 7 bases not matched to a gene. Germline values: CDR1 MNHEY, CDR2 SVGAGI. CDR3 length: 15 residues. The CDR3, as DNA: TGTGCCAGCACCTCCGGGACAGGGGGCGAAGATACGCAGTATTTT. Translated, it gives CASTSGTGGEDTQYF.

This clone was observed a few times. The gene calls are TRBV11-3 and TRBJ2-5; TRBD2 agrees at 8 bases. The CDR3 spans 16 residues. Losses at the gene ends were 1 base for V and 5 bases for J; bases not matched to a gene: 9. CDR1 is SGHNT, CDR2 YENEEA, per germline. DNA for the CDR3: TGTGCCAGCAGCTTAGTTGTACTAGCGGACCGGGAGACCCAGTACTTC. This codes for CASSLVVLADRETQYF.

The chain is built from TRBV5-1 and TRBJ1-2; D remains unclear. The CDR3 runs 14 residues. Germline V gene data show CDR1 as SGHRS and CDR2 as YFSETQ. Between the trimmed V and J ends, which lost 2 bases and 1 base, there was a span of 9 bases. CDR3 sequence (DNA): TGCGCCAGCAGCTTCGACGGAGTTAACTATGGCTACACCTTC. Translation gives CASSFDGVNYGYTF.

The chain has TRBV6-1 and TRBJ2-6; 7 nucleotides line up with TRBD2. Unmatched junction bases numbered 15, after V lost 4 bases and J lost 0 bases. The CDR3 has 20 residues. CDR1 is MNHNS and CDR2 is SASEGT in the germline V gene. CDR3 sequence: CASSGPPLAAGLSGANVLTF. For the CDR3, the DNA is TGTGCCAGCAGTGGGCCTCCCCTAGCGGCGGGCCTCTCTGGGGCCAACGTCCTGACTTTC.